This TCR beta chain was obtained from a study of blood T cell repertoires in COVID-19. Profiling relied on immunoSEQ multiplex PCR, and the TCRdb table lists in-frame clones only, not all of them. The sample lists nearly 200,000 clones; about 88% were seen once. This CDR3 contains 11 residues. CDR1 and CDR2 from the germline V gene are DFQATT and SNEGSKA (reference sequence). V was shortened by 5 bases and J by 3 bases, with 6 bases between the two germline ends. The TCR comes from a middle-aged woman who had recovered from COVID-19. Sequenced sample: peripheral blood. The chain joins TRBV20-1 to TRBJ2-3; D is unresolved. The CDR3 region has the DNA TGCAGTGCTGAGAAAACAGATACGCAGTATTTT. Translating it yields CSAEKTDTQYF.